Listed below are T cell receptor beta chains from one sample, sequenced in a study of blood T cells in healthy people across ages. MiXCR, applied by TCRdb to the 5' RACE reads, yields one record per CDR3 protein. The repertoire holds about 940,000 distinct CDR3 sequences, with roughly 43% as singletons. Sequences were obtained from blood. These receptors originate from a man younger than 40 in good health. CDR3s include the opening cysteine and the closing phenylalanine or tryptophan. Each record gives: V gene, D gene, J gene, clone size, CDR3 DNA, CDR3 protein. The D gene is left open where the match is weak. The size field is filled for only some rows; it gives once, few, many or a size class.

>TRBV6-6|-|TRBJ2-4|-
TGTGCCAGCAGTCCAGCGACAGAAAACATTCAGTACTTC
CASSPATENIQYF
>TRBV20-1|TRBD1|TRBJ1-1|-
TGCAGTTCCCTCTCCCCCAGGGGGCCTATGAACACTGAAGCTTTCTTT
CSSLSPRGPMNTEAFF
>TRBV29-1|TRBD2|TRBJ2-5|-
TGCAGCATGACGGGTAGCGGGAGAACAGAGACCCAGTACTTC
CSMTGSGRTETQYF
>TRBV9|-|TRBJ2-5|few
TGTGCCAGCAGCGTAGCCGGTCAAGAGACCCAGTACTTC
CASSVAGQETQYF
>TRBV29-1|TRBD1|TRBJ2-3|few
TGCAGCGTTGGATTCCCACAGGGGGCAACAGATACGCAGTATTTT
CSVGFPQGATDTQYF
>TRBV2|-|TRBJ2-1|-
TGTGCCAGCAGTGCACCGGGGGGCGTCTTCAATGAGCAGTTCTTC
CASSAPGGVFNEQFF
>TRBV12-3/TRBV12-4|TRBD1|TRBJ1-2|-
TGTGCCAGCAGTCGACAGGGGGCACTGGGTGGCTACACCTTC
CASSRQGALGGYTF
>TRBV7-2|-|TRBJ1-2|once
TGTGCCAGCAGTTATAGTCGGGGTGACTATGGCTACACCTTC
CASSYSRGDYGYTF
>TRBV5-1|-|TRBJ2-7|few
TGCGCCAGCAGCTTGGTTGCAGGGCCAACCTACGAGCAGTACTTC
CASSLVAGPTYEQYF
>TRBV24-1|-|TRBJ2-6|-
TGTGCCACCAGCCCACAGGGCTCCGGGGCCAACGTCCTGACTTTC
CATSPQGSGANVLTF
>TRBV6-5|TRBD1|TRBJ1-2|-
TGTGCCAGCAGTCGCGGGACAGTCTATGGCTACACCTTC
CASSRGTVYGYTF
>TRBV6-2/TRBV6-3|-|TRBJ1-6|-
TGTGCCAGCGGAGACGTTTCGAGCTCCTATAATTCACCCCTCCACTTT
CASGDVSSSYNSPLHF
>TRBV13|-|TRBJ2-7|few
TGTGCCAGCAGCTCCTCCAGGGGCCTAAACGAGCAGTACTTC
CASSSSRGLNEQYF
>TRBV29-1|-|TRBJ1-2|-
TGCAGCGCTGGACAGAACTATGGCTACACCTTC
CSAGQNYGYTF
>TRBV20-1|-|TRBJ1-2|-
TGCAGTGCTAGAGATACTAACTATGGCTACACCTTC
CSARDTNYGYTF
>TRBV29-1|-|TRBJ1-1|few
TGCAGCGTTGAAGACGCGACAGGAACTAACACTGAAGCTTTCTTT
CSVEDATGTNTEAFF
>TRBV5-8|TRBD1|TRBJ2-1|-
TGTGCCAGCAGCTTGTACAGGGGGTTCTACAATGAGCAGTTCTTC
CASSLYRGFYNEQFF
>TRBV6-5|-|TRBJ2-3|-
TGTGCCAGCAGCCCCGATAGCTTGCGCACAGATACGCAGTATTTT
CASSPDSLRTDTQYF
>TRBV6-6|-|TRBJ2-5|-
TGTGCCAGCAGTTACTCCGCCACAGGCACCCAAGAGACCCAGTACTTC
CASSYSATGTQETQYF
>TRBV2|TRBD1|TRBJ2-4|-
TGTGCCAGCACCCGACAGGGGTTAGTCAAAAACATTCAGTACTTC
CASTRQGLVKNIQYF
>TRBV3-1|-|TRBJ2-5|few
TGTGCCAGCAGCCAAGAACCCGCGGTGACCCAGTACTTC
CASSQEPAVTQYF
>TRBV7-2|TRBD2|TRBJ2-5|-
TGTGCCAGCAGCTTATCCGGGGGGGGCATCCAAGAGACCCAGTACTTC
CASSLSGGGIQETQYF